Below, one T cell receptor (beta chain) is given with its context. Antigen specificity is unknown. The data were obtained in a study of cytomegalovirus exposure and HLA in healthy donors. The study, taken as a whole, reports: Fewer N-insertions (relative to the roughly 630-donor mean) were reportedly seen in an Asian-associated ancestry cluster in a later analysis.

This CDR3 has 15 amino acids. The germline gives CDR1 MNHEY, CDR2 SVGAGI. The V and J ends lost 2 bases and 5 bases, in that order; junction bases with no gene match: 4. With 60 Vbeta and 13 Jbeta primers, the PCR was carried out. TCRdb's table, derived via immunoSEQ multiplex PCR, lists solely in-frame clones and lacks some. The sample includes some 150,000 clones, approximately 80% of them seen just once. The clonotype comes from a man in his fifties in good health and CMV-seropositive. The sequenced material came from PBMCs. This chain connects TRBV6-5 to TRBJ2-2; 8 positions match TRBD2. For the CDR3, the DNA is TGTGCCAGCAGTTACGGGACTAGTCGGACCGGGGAGCTGTTTTTT. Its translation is CASSYGTSRTGELFF.